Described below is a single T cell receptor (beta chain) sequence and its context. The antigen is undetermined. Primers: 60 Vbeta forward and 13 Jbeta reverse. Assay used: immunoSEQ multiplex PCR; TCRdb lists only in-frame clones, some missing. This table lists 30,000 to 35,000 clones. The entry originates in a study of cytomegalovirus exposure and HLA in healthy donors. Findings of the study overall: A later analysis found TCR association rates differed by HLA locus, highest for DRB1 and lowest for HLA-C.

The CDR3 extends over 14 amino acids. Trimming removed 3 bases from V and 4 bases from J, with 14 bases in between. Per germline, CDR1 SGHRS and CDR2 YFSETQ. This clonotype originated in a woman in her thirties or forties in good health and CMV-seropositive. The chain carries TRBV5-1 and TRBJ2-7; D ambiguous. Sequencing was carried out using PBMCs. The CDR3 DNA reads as TGCGCCAGCAGCTCCGAAATACCCAGATACGAGCAGTACTTC. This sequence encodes CASSSEIPRYEQYF.